This is a list of T cell receptor beta chains from one sample in a study of blood T cells in healthy people across ages. One entry per CDR3 protein, called by TCRdb with MiXCR from the 5' RACE reads. The sample comprises 550,000 to 700,000 distinct CDR3 sequences, 25% to 30% of which are singletons, and under 20% rests with the top ten. The sequencing sample was made of blood. The source of these receptors is a woman between 65 and 79 years old in good health. The CDR3 runs from the conserved cysteine through the conserved F or W. The D gene is left open where the match is weak. A clone size is listed for some rows: how often the clone was seen (once, few, many), or a class if it is expanded.

j_call: TRBJ1-2
v_call: TRBV6-2/TRBV6-3
d_call: NA
clone_size: NA
cdr3_aa: CASSYGIIANYGYTF
cdr3_nt: TGTGCCAGCAGTTACGGGATAATCGCTAACTATGGCTACACCTTC

j_call: TRBJ1-4
v_call: TRBV3-1
d_call: NA
clone_size: few
cdr3_aa: CASSLSAPGKLFF
cdr3_nt: TGTGCCAGCAGCCTTTCAGCCCCAGGAAAACTGTTTTTT

j_call: TRBJ1-6
v_call: TRBV27
d_call: NA
clone_size: few
cdr3_aa: CASSSRQESYNSPLHF
cdr3_nt: TGTGCCAGCAGTTCCCGACAGGAATCCTATAATTCACCCCTCCACTTT

j_call: TRBJ2-1
v_call: TRBV15
d_call: TRBD2
clone_size: few
cdr3_aa: CATSSRLAGGQVEQFF
cdr3_nt: TGTGCCACCAGCAGTCGCCTAGCGGGGGGGCAGGTTGAGCAGTTCTTC

j_call: TRBJ2-1
v_call: TRBV29-1
d_call: TRBD2
clone_size: few
cdr3_aa: CSVRRTSGGVIGEQFF
cdr3_nt: TGCAGCGTGCGAAGGACTAGCGGGGGGGTAATAGGTGAGCAGTTCTTC

j_call: TRBJ1-2
v_call: TRBV29-1
d_call: TRBD1
clone_size: NA
cdr3_aa: CSAQGQGGYGYTF
cdr3_nt: TGCAGCGCCCAGGGACAGGGTGGATATGGCTACACCTTC

j_call: TRBJ2-1
v_call: TRBV11-3
d_call: NA
clone_size: NA
cdr3_aa: CASSAGLYNEQFF
cdr3_nt: TGTGCCAGCAGCGCTGGACTGTACAATGAGCAGTTCTTC

j_call: TRBJ1-4
v_call: TRBV5-1
d_call: NA
clone_size: NA
cdr3_aa: CASSWDFHNEKLFF
cdr3_nt: TGCGCCAGCAGCTGGGACTTTCATAATGAAAAACTGTTTTTT

j_call: TRBJ1-6
v_call: TRBV7-3
d_call: TRBD1
clone_size: NA
cdr3_aa: CASSSAQGRPLHF
cdr3_nt: TGTGCCAGCAGCTCAGCACAGGGGAGACCCCTCCACTTT

j_call: TRBJ1-4
v_call: TRBV4-3
d_call: NA
clone_size: few
cdr3_aa: CASSQDIWSGEKLFF
cdr3_nt: TGCGCCAGCAGCCAAGATATATGGTCAGGGGAAAAACTGTTTTTT

j_call: TRBJ2-5
v_call: TRBV20-1
d_call: TRBD2
clone_size: many
cdr3_aa: CSARGLMAGGSGTQYF
cdr3_nt: TGCAGTGCTAGAGGTCTTATGGCGGGGGGATCGGGGACCCAGTACTTC

j_call: TRBJ2-7
v_call: TRBV2
d_call: TRBD1
clone_size: NA
cdr3_aa: CASRTGTGNYEQYF
cdr3_nt: TGTGCCAGCAGAACCGGGACAGGGAACTACGAGCAGTACTTC

j_call: TRBJ1-5
v_call: TRBV7-2
d_call: NA
clone_size: few
cdr3_aa: CASSLDSTSSNQPQHF
cdr3_nt: TGTGCCAGCAGCTTAGACTCGACAAGTAGCAATCAGCCCCAGCATTTT

j_call: TRBJ1-1
v_call: TRBV25-1
d_call: NA
clone_size: few
cdr3_aa: CASSEGKPNTEAFF
cdr3_nt: TGTGCCAGCAGTGAAGGGAAGCCGAACACTGAAGCTTTCTTT

j_call: TRBJ2-7
v_call: TRBV29-1
d_call: NA
clone_size: NA
cdr3_aa: CSVLPEGRRDEQYF
cdr3_nt: TGCAGCGTCTTACCTGAGGGGCGCCGGGACGAGCAGTACTTC

j_call: TRBJ1-2
v_call: TRBV9
d_call: NA
clone_size: many
cdr3_aa: CASSKEGTPNYGYTF
cdr3_nt: TGTGCCAGCAGTAAGGAAGGGACACCTAACTATGGCTACACCTTC

j_call: TRBJ2-5
v_call: TRBV4-3
d_call: NA
clone_size: NA
cdr3_aa: CASSQDRIPWETQYF
cdr3_nt: TGCGCCAGCAGCCAAGATAGGATCCCGTGGGAGACCCAGTACTTC

j_call: TRBJ2-5
v_call: TRBV5-1
d_call: TRBD2
clone_size: NA
cdr3_aa: CASSLGSGGHQETQYF
cdr3_nt: TGCGCCAGCAGCTTGGGGAGCGGGGGGCACCAAGAGACCCAGTACTTC

j_call: TRBJ1-1
v_call: TRBV6-1
d_call: NA
clone_size: NA
cdr3_aa: CASSEVRGNSVAFF
cdr3_nt: TGTGCCAGCAGTGAAGTGAGGGGGAACAGCGTAGCTTTCTTT

j_call: TRBJ2-5
v_call: TRBV7-9
d_call: TRBD2
clone_size: NA
cdr3_aa: CASSFPLAGSKETQYF
cdr3_nt: TGTGCCAGCAGCTTTCCCCTAGCGGGGAGCAAAGAGACCCAGTACTTC

j_call: TRBJ2-2
v_call: TRBV4-1
d_call: TRBD2
clone_size: NA
cdr3_aa: CASSQPASGGNTGELFF
cdr3_nt: TGCGCCAGCAGCCAACCCGCTAGCGGGGGAAACACCGGGGAGCTGTTTTTT

j_call: TRBJ2-3
v_call: TRBV7-2
d_call: TRBD2
clone_size: few
cdr3_aa: CASSSQLAGGKDTQYF
cdr3_nt: TGTGCCAGCAGCTCCCAACTAGCGGGGGGGAAAGATACGCAGTATTTT

j_call: TRBJ1-2
v_call: TRBV3-1
d_call: NA
clone_size: NA
cdr3_aa: CASSPNGVTEVGF
cdr3_nt: TGTGCCAGCAGCCCGAACGGGGTGACAGAAGTCGGATTC

j_call: TRBJ1-1
v_call: TRBV3-1
d_call: NA
clone_size: few
cdr3_aa: CASSPSYHNTEAFF
cdr3_nt: TGTGCCAGCAGCCCCAGCTATCATAACACTGAAGCTTTCTTT

j_call: TRBJ2-5
v_call: TRBV7-7
d_call: NA
clone_size: few
cdr3_aa: CSPGTQYF
cdr3_nt: TGTTCCCCCGGGACCCAGTACTTC

j_call: TRBJ1-4
v_call: TRBV2
d_call: NA
clone_size: NA
cdr3_aa: CASSEFGVTNEKLFF
cdr3_nt: TGTGCCAGCAGTGAATTCGGGGTGACTAATGAAAAACTGTTTTTT

j_call: TRBJ2-1
v_call: TRBV3-1
d_call: TRBD2
clone_size: many
cdr3_aa: CASSQPGLIGNEQFF
cdr3_nt: TGTGCCAGCAGCCAACCGGGACTAATCGGCAATGAGCAGTTCTTC

j_call: TRBJ2-3
v_call: TRBV7-9
d_call: TRBD2
clone_size: NA
cdr3_aa: CASSPLRLAGATDTQYF
cdr3_nt: TGTGCCAGCAGCCCCTTAAGACTAGCGGGGGCCACAGATACGCAGTATTTT

j_call: TRBJ2-1
v_call: TRBV18
d_call: NA
clone_size: few
cdr3_aa: CASSPRDSYNEQFF
cdr3_nt: TGTGCCAGCTCACCTAGGGACTCCTACAATGAGCAGTTCTTC

j_call: TRBJ1-3
v_call: TRBV6-5
d_call: NA
clone_size: NA
cdr3_aa: CASLEASGNTIYF
cdr3_nt: TGTGCCAGCTTAGAGGCATCGGGAAACACCATATATTTT

j_call: TRBJ1-1
v_call: TRBV25-1
d_call: TRBD1
clone_size: NA
cdr3_aa: CASSDSGQGNTEAFF
cdr3_nt: TGTGCCAGCAGTGACTCCGGACAGGGGAACACTGAAGCTTTCTTT

j_call: TRBJ2-5
v_call: TRBV9
d_call: NA
clone_size: NA
cdr3_aa: CASSVGSRTETQYF
cdr3_nt: TGTGCCAGCAGCGTAGGCAGTAGAACTGAGACCCAGTACTTC

j_call: TRBJ2-7
v_call: TRBV28
d_call: NA
clone_size: NA
cdr3_aa: CASSLRRETYEQYF
cdr3_nt: TGTGCCAGCAGTTTACGGAGGGAGACCTACGAGCAGTACTTC

j_call: TRBJ1-3
v_call: TRBV7-2
d_call: NA
clone_size: NA
cdr3_aa: CASSLQVSGNTIYF
cdr3_nt: TGTGCCAGCAGCTTGCAGGTCTCTGGAAACACCATATATTTT

j_call: TRBJ2-7
v_call: TRBV6-2/TRBV6-3
d_call: NA
clone_size: NA
cdr3_aa: CASSYSRTANEQYF
cdr3_nt: TGTGCCAGCAGTTACTCCCGGACAGCCAACGAGCAGTACTTC

j_call: TRBJ2-2
v_call: TRBV10-3
d_call: NA
clone_size: NA
cdr3_aa: CAIRRGTSGTGELFF
cdr3_nt: TGTGCCATCAGGAGGGGGACCTCAGGGACCGGGGAGCTGTTTTTT

j_call: TRBJ1-2
v_call: TRBV5-1
d_call: TRBD1
clone_size: NA
cdr3_aa: CASGDLSGTGGIYGYTF
cdr3_nt: TGCGCCAGCGGAGACCTATCCGGGACAGGGGGCATCTATGGCTACACCTTC

j_call: TRBJ1-3
v_call: TRBV24-1
d_call: TRBD1
clone_size: few
cdr3_aa: CATSEDRSSGNTIYF
cdr3_nt: TGTGCCACCAGTGAGGACAGGAGCTCTGGAAACACCATATATTTT

j_call: TRBJ2-7
v_call: TRBV5-1
d_call: NA
clone_size: NA
cdr3_aa: CASSLAPGQEYYEQYF
cdr3_nt: TGCGCCAGCAGCTTGGCGCCAGGGCAGGAGTACTACGAGCAGTACTTC

j_call: TRBJ2-3
v_call: TRBV14
d_call: TRBD1
clone_size: NA
cdr3_aa: CASSPRTGGWGTQYF
cdr3_nt: TGTGCCAGCAGCCCCCGGACAGGGGGCTGGGGAACGCAGTATTTT

j_call: TRBJ2-4
v_call: TRBV6-2/TRBV6-3
d_call: NA
clone_size: few
cdr3_aa: CASSRDLLLAKNIQYF
cdr3_nt: TGTGCCAGCAGTCGCGACTTACTTCTAGCCAAAAACATTCAGTACTTC

j_call: TRBJ2-7
v_call: TRBV20-1
d_call: TRBD2
clone_size: few
cdr3_aa: CSARERAAGEGYEQYF
cdr3_nt: TGCAGTGCTAGAGAGCGGGCAGCGGGGGAGGGGTACGAGCAGTACTTC

j_call: TRBJ1-6
v_call: TRBV12-3/TRBV12-4
d_call: NA
clone_size: NA
cdr3_aa: CASSLTGRGVSPLHF
cdr3_nt: TGTGCCAGCAGTTTGACAGGCCGTGGGGTTTCACCCCTCCACTTT

j_call: TRBJ2-1
v_call: TRBV4-3
d_call: TRBD2
clone_size: NA
cdr3_aa: CASSQDGSGGHNEQFF
cdr3_nt: TGCGCCAGCAGCCAAGATGGTAGCGGGGGCCACAATGAGCAGTTCTTC

j_call: TRBJ2-2
v_call: TRBV20-1
d_call: NA
clone_size: few
cdr3_aa: CSARWPNTGELFF
cdr3_nt: TGCAGTGCTAGATGGCCTAACACCGGGGAGCTGTTTTTT

j_call: TRBJ1-4
v_call: TRBV7-2
d_call: NA
clone_size: NA
cdr3_aa: CASSSASSTNEKLFF
cdr3_nt: TGTGCCAGCAGTTCAGCTTCCTCGACTAATGAAAAACTGTTTTTT

j_call: TRBJ2-7
v_call: TRBV12-3/TRBV12-4
d_call: TRBD1
clone_size: NA
cdr3_aa: CASSPRTGNYEQYF
cdr3_nt: TGTGCCAGCAGTCCGCGGACAGGAAACTACGAGCAGTACTTC

j_call: TRBJ2-4
v_call: TRBV6-1
d_call: NA
clone_size: few
cdr3_aa: CASGIHGTANIQYF
cdr3_nt: TGTGCCAGCGGGATACACGGGACGGCAAACATTCAGTACTTC

j_call: TRBJ2-3
v_call: TRBV18
d_call: NA
clone_size: NA
cdr3_aa: CASSPPNGGNHKNTQYF
cdr3_nt: TGTGCCAGCTCACCACCGAATGGGGGGAATCACAAAAATACGCAGTATTTT

j_call: TRBJ2-5
v_call: TRBV9
d_call: NA
clone_size: few
cdr3_aa: CASSVAGGGYNEQSF
cdr3_nt: TGTGCCAGCAGCGTAGCTGGCGGGGGCTACAATGAGCAGTCCTTC

j_call: TRBJ1-1
v_call: TRBV6-5
d_call: NA
clone_size: NA
cdr3_aa: CASSLGGQVTEAFF
cdr3_nt: TGTGCCAGCAGTTTGGGGGGGCAGGTGACTGAAGCTTTCTTT